This record concerns one T cell receptor (beta chain) sequence. The sample originates from a study of blood T cell repertoires in COVID-19. Study-wide background: There were acute and convalescent COVID-19 samples, and they came from the United States, Italy and Spain. T cells, B-cell-depleted T cells, or PBMCs provided the cDNA or gDNA that served as material.

J lost 8 bases, V lost 5 bases, and 17 bases had no gene match. CDR1 and CDR2 from the germline V gene are MDHEN and SYDVKM. CDR3 length: 17 residues. As originally analysed: Nucleated cell number was recorded as an estimate derived from reference gene primer amplification. The data were produced by immunoSEQ multiplex PCR, yet TCRdb's version contains in-frame clones alone and is incomplete. That table supplies the V and J calls and clone size; D and trimming were determined from the DNA. The profile shows 80,000 to 100,000 clones, 81% of them singletons. This receptor was identified in a man in his 60s with acute or convalescent COVID-19. The sequenced sample consisted of peripheral blood. The V gene is TRBV28, the J gene TRBJ1-2; 10 bases fit TRBD1. The CDR3 spells CASSIDRGQVSYQGYTF. CDR3 nucleotide sequence: TGTGCCAGCAGTATAGACAGGGGGCAAGTGTCGTATCAAGGCTACACCTTC.